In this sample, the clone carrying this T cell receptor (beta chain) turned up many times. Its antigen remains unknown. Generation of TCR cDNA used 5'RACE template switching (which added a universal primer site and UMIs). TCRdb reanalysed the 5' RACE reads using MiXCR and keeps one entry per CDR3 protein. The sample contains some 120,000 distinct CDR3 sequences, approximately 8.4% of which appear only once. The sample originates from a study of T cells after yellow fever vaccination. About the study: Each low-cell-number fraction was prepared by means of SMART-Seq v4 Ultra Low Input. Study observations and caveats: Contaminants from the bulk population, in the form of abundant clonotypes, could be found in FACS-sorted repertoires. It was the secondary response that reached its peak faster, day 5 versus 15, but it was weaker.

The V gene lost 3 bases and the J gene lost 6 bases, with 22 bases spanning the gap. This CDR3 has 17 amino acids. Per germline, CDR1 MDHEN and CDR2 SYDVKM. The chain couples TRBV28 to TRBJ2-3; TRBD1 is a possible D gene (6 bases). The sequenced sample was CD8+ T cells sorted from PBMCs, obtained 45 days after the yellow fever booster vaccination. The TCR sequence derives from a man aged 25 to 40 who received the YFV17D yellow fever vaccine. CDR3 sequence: CASSFLPLSGHGDTQYF. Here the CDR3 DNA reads TGTGCCAGCAGTTTTTTGCCACTTTCGGGACATGGGGATACGCAGTATTTT. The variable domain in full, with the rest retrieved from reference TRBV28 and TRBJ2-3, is DVKVTQSSRYLVKRTGEKVFLECVQDMDHENMFWYRQDPGLGLRLIYFSYDVKMKEKGDIPEGYSVSREKKERFSLILESASTNQTSMYLCASSFLPLSGHGDTQYFGPGTRLTVL.